The rows below give T cell receptor beta chains drawn from one sample of a study of cytomegalovirus exposure and HLA in healthy donors. Assay: immunoSEQ multiplex PCR; the TCRdb copy retains only in-frame clones and omits some. The data hold roughly 180,000 clones, with approximately 73% observed a single time. The sample consisted of PBMCs. The receptors originated from a woman under 40 in good health and CMV-seropositive. CDR3s include the opening cysteine and the closing phenylalanine or tryptophan. D genes are given only for firm matches. Size is stated for part of the rows, as once, few or many counts, or as a class when the clone is expanded.

size: few; J: TRBJ2-7; D: TRBD1; V: TRBV6-1; CDR3: CASSEVPTGAYEQYF; DNA: TGTGCCAGCAGTGAAGTCCCCACAGGGGCCTACGAGCAGTACTTC
size: .; J: TRBJ1-5; D: .; V: TRBV10-3; CDR3: CAISATSQDNQPQHF; DNA: TGTGCCATCAGTGCGACATCACAGGATAATCAGCCCCAGCATTTT
size: .; J: TRBJ1-1; D: .; V: TRBV7-8; CDR3: CASSLRTETPTALNTEAFF; DNA: TGTGCCAGCAGCCTACGGACAGAGACCCCCACGGCCTTAAACACTGAAGCTTTCTTT
size: .; J: TRBJ1-4; D: .; V: TRBV28; CDR3: CASSLSVRTNEKLFF; DNA: TGTGCCAGCAGTTTATCCGTCCGGACTAATGAAAAACTGTTTTTT
size: .; J: TRBJ1-1; D: TRBD1; V: TRBV11-3; CDR3: CASSPGQDFNTEAFF; DNA: TGTGCCAGCAGCCCGGGACAGGATTTTAACACTGAAGCTTTCTTT
size: few; J: TRBJ1-5; D: .; V: TRBV19; CDR3: CASSLSNQPQHF; DNA: TGTGCCAGTAGTCTAAGCAATCAGCCCCAGCATTTT
size: .; J: TRBJ2-2; D: .; V: TRBV5-4; CDR3: CASSFSFRTGELFF; DNA: TGTGCCAGCAGCTTCTCCTTCAGAACCGGGGAGCTGTTTTTT
size: .; J: TRBJ2-7; D: TRBD1; V: TRBV4-1; CDR3: CASSQVGQGTYEQYF; DNA: TGCGCCAGCAGCCAAGTGGGACAGGGAACCTACGAGCAGTACTTC
size: .; J: TRBJ1-2; D: .; V: TRBV19; CDR3: CASSPWDGRGEKGYTF; DNA: TGTGCCAGTAGTCCGTGGGACGGCCGGGGGGAAAAGGGCTACACCTTC
size: .; J: TRBJ2-7; D: .; V: TRBV5-1; CDR3: CASSPGPGAYEQYF; DNA: TGCGCCAGCAGCCCCGGACCGGGGGCCTACGAGCAGTACTTC
size: .; J: TRBJ2-7; D: TRBD1; V: TRBV30; CDR3: CAWEGQGHEQYF; DNA: TGTGCCTGGGAGGGACAGGGTCACGAGCAGTACTTC
size: .; J: TRBJ2-4; D: .; V: TRBV28; CDR3: CASSLATTGLRYIQYF; DNA: TGTGCCAGCAGTTTAGCCACGACAGGCCTAAGGTACATTCAGTACTTC
size: .; J: TRBJ2-2; D: TRBD2; V: TRBV5-1; CDR3: CASSREAASTGELFF; DNA: TGCGCCAGCAGCCGGGAGGCTGCGAGCACCGGGGAGCTGTTTTTT
size: .; J: TRBJ1-4; D: TRBD1; V: TRBV12-5; CDR3: CASGLAIGTAQEKLFF; DNA: TGTGCTAGTGGTTTGGCAATAGGGACAGCCCAAGAAAAACTGTTTTTT
size: few; J: TRBJ1-2; D: TRBD1; V: TRBV20-1; CDR3: CSARKGAGYTF; DNA: TGCAGTGCTAGGAAGGGGGCTGGCTACACCTTC
size: few; J: TRBJ2-7; D: .; V: TRBV5-4; CDR3: CASSLRAGHPYEQYF; DNA: TGCGCCAGCAGCTTGAGGGCAGGGCATCCCTACGAGCAGTACTTC
size: .; J: TRBJ2-1; D: TRBD1; V: TRBV5-1; CDR3: CASSLVGRGQGEQFF; DNA: TGCGCCAGCAGCTTGGTGGGTAGGGGGCAGGGTGAGCAGTTCTTC
size: .; J: TRBJ2-1; D: .; V: TRBV7-2; CDR3: CASSPRSGGNEQFF; DNA: TGTGCCAGCAGCCCCCGGTCGGGTGGCAATGAGCAGTTCTTC
size: .; J: TRBJ1-2; D: .; V: TRBV11-2; CDR3: CASSLEGGGNYGYTF; DNA: TGTGCCAGCAGCTTAGAGGGGGGGGGTAACTATGGCTACACCTTC
size: .; J: TRBJ2-7; D: TRBD2; V: TRBV6-1; CDR3: CASRGTSGGYYEQYF; DNA: TGTGCCAGCCGGGGGACTAGCGGGGGGTACTACGAGCAGTACTTC
size: .; J: TRBJ2-1; D: TRBD1; V: TRBV28; CDR3: CATYPGQGHRTEQFF; DNA: TGTGCCACCTATCCGGGACAGGGTCACCGAACGGAGCAGTTCTTC
size: few; J: TRBJ1-6; D: .; V: TRBV28; CDR3: CASGSGGSNSPLHF; DNA: TGTGCCAGCGGGAGTGGAGGGTCTAATTCACCCCTCCACTTT
size: few; J: TRBJ2-3; D: .; V: TRBV11-2; CDR3: CASSPGTSLDTQYF; DNA: TGTGCCAGCAGCCCCGGGACTTCCCTCGATACGCAGTATTTT
size: .; J: TRBJ1-2; D: TRBD1; V: TRBV27; CDR3: CASRTGDIEGYTF; DNA: TGTGCCAGCAGGACAGGGGATATCGAGGGCTACACCTTC
size: .; J: TRBJ1-2; D: .; V: TRBV28; CDR3: CASSSRDYYGYTF; DNA: TGTGCCAGCAGCTCGCGGGACTACTATGGCTACACCTTC
size: few; J: TRBJ2-7; D: .; V: TRBV19; CDR3: CASSLVSRSYEQYF; DNA: TGTGCCAGTAGTCTCGTGAGCCGTTCCTACGAGCAGTACTTC
size: .; J: TRBJ2-5; D: .; V: TRBV7-2; CDR3: CASSAGPQQYF; DNA: TGTGCCAGCAGCGCGGGACCACAGCAGTACTTC
size: .; J: TRBJ2-7; D: .; V: TRBV11-2; CDR3: CASSLWDNYEQYF; DNA: TGTGCCAGCAGCTTATGGGACAACTACGAGCAGTACTTC
size: .; J: TRBJ2-7; D: TRBD2; V: TRBV9; CDR3: CASSPGGSYSYEQYF; DNA: TGTGCCAGCAGCCCCGGGGGGTCTTACTCCTACGAGCAGTACTTC
size: .; J: TRBJ2-3; D: TRBD2; V: TRBV27; CDR3: CASTRRGGRYTQYF; DNA: TGTGCCAGCACAAGGCGGGGGGGCAGGTATACGCAGTATTTT
size: once; J: TRBJ2-5; D: TRBD1; V: TRBV29-1; CDR3: CSGGQLQETQYF; DNA: TGCAGCGGGGGACAGTTACAAGAGACCCAGTACTTC
size: .; J: TRBJ1-5; D: TRBD1; V: TRBV30; CDR3: CAWSRDRDQPQHF; DNA: TGTGCCTGGAGTCGGGACAGGGATCAGCCCCAGCATTTT
size: .; J: TRBJ2-2; D: TRBD2; V: TRBV4-2; CDR3: CASSPSGGDTGELFF; DNA: TGTGCCAGCAGCCCCTCGGGGGGGGACACCGGGGAGCTGTTTTTT
size: .; J: TRBJ2-3; D: .; V: TRBV6-4; CDR3: CASSEGLEADTQYF; DNA: TGTGCCAGCTCTGAGGGTCTCGAAGCAGATACGCAGTATTTT
size: .; J: TRBJ1-1; D: TRBD1; V: TRBV5-1; CDR3: CASSLAAGTGGLGAFF; DNA: TGCGCCAGCAGCTTGGCCGCCGGGACAGGGGGTCTTGGAGCTTTCTTT
size: .; J: TRBJ1-4; D: TRBD1; V: TRBV25-1; CDR3: CASSEPRGQGATNEKLFF; DNA: TGTGCCAGCAGTGAACCCCGGGGACAGGGGGCAACTAATGAAAAACTGTTTTTT
size: .; J: TRBJ2-5; D: .; V: TRBV11-2; CDR3: CASSPFFPAGLQETQYF; DNA: TGTGCCAGCAGCCCCTTCTTCCCTGCGGGGCTTCAAGAGACCCAGTACTTC
size: .; J: TRBJ2-7; D: TRBD1; V: TRBV27; CDR3: CASSFSGGLYEQYF; DNA: TGTGCCAGCAGCTTCTCAGGGGGTCTCTACGAGCAGTACTTC
size: few; J: TRBJ2-7; D: TRBD1; V: TRBV5-1; CDR3: CASSLGQGAYEQYF; DNA: TGTGCCAGCAGCTTGGGGCAGGGGGCCTACGAGCAGTACTTC
size: .; J: TRBJ1-2; D: .; V: TRBV18; CDR3: CASSPGVGRGNYGYTF; DNA: TGTGCCAGCTCACCAGGTGTGGGCAGGGGAAACTATGGCTACACCTTC
size: .; J: TRBJ1-6; D: .; V: TRBV5-8; CDR3: CASSLLGGNSPLHF; DNA: TGTGCCAGCAGCTTGTTGGGCGGGAATTCACCCCTCCACTTT
size: few; J: TRBJ2-5; D: TRBD2; V: TRBV4-2; CDR3: CASSQIVGGAEETQYF; DNA: TGTGCCAGCAGCCAAATAGTGGGAGGGGCGGAAGAGACCCAGTACTTC
size: .; J: TRBJ2-1; D: TRBD1; V: TRBV6-5; CDR3: CASSYSRSQGHNEQFF; DNA: TGTGCCAGCAGTTACTCGAGGTCACAGGGGCACAATGAGCAGTTCTTC
size: .; J: TRBJ1-4; D: TRBD1; V: TRBV27; CDR3: CASSLEHRGLNEKLFF; DNA: TGTGCCAGCAGTCTCGAACACAGGGGGCTAAATGAAAAACTGTTTTTT
size: .; J: TRBJ2-1; D: TRBD2; V: TRBV5-1; CDR3: CATALLAGAERNEQFF; DNA: TGCGCCACCGCCCTCTTAGCGGGGGCCGAGAGGAATGAGCAGTTCTTC
size: .; J: TRBJ2-1; D: TRBD2; V: TRBV5-1; CDR3: CASSSGTSGGLGSYNEQFF; DNA: TGCGCCAGCAGCTCCGGGACTAGCGGGGGCCTAGGGTCCTACAATGAGCAGTTCTTC
size: .; J: TRBJ1-2; D: TRBD1; V: TRBV27; CDR3: CASSQGQGGGYTF; DNA: TGTGCCAGCAGTCAAGGACAGGGTGGTGGCTACACCTTC
size: .; J: TRBJ1-4; D: TRBD1; V: TRBV5-4; CDR3: CASSLDAGGSGEKLFF; DNA: TGTGCCAGCAGCTTGGATGCAGGGGGTTCGGGTGAAAAACTGTTTTTT